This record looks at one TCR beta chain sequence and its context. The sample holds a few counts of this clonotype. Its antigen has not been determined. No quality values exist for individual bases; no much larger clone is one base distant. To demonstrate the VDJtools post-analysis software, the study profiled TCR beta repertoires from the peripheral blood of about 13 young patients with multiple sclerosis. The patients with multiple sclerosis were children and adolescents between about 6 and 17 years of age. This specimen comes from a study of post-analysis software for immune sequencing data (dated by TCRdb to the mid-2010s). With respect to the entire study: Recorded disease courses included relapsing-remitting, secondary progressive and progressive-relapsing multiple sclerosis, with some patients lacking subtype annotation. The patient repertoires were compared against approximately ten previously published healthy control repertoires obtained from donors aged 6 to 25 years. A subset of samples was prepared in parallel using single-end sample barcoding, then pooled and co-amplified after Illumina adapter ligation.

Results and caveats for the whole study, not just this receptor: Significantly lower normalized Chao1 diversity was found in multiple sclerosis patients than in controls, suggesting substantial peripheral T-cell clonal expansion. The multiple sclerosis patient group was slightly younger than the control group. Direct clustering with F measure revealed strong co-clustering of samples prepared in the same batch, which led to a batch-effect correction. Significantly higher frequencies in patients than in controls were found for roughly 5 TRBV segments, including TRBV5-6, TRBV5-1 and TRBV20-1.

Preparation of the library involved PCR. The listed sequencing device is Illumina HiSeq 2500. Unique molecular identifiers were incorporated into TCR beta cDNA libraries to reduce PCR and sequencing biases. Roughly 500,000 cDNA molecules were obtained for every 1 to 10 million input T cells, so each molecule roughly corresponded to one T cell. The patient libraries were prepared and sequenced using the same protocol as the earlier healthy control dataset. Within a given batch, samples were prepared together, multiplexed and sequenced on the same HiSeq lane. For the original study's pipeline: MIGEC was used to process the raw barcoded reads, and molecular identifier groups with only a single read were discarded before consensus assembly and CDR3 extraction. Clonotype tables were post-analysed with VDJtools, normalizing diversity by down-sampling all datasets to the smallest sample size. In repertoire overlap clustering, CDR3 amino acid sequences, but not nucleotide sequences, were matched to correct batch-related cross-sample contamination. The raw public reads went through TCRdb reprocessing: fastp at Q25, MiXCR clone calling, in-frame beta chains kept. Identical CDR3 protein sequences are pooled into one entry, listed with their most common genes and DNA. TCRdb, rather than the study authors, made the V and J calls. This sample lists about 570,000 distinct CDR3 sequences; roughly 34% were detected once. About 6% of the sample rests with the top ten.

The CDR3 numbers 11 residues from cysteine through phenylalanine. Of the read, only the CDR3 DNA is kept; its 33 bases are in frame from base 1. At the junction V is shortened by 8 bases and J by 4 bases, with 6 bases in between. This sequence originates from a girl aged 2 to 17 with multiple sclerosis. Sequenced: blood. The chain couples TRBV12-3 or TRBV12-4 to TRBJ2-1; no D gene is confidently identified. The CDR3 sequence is CASLRYNEQFF. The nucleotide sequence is TGTGCCAGCCTCCGGTACAATGAGCAGTTCTTC.